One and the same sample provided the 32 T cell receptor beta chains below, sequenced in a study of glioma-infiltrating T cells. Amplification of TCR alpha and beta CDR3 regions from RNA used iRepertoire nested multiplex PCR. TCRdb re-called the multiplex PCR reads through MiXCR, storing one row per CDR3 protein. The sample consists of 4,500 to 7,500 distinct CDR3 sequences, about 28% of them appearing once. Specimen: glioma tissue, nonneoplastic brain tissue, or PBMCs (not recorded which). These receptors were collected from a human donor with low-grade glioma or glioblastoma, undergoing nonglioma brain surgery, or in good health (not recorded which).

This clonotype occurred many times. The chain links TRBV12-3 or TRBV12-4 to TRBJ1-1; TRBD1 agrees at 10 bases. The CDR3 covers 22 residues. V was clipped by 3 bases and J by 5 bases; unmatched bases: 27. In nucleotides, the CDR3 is TGTGCCAGCAGTTTTCGGGGCCTCTCTACCGGGACAGGGGATCGGCCTCGGACTGAAGCTTTCTTT. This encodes CASSFRGLSTGTGDRPRTEAFF.

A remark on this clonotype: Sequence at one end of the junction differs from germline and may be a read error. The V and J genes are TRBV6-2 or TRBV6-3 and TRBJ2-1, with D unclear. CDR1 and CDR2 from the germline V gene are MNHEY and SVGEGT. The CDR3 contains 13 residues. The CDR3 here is CSSTSVGYNDQFF. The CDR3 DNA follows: TGTTCCAGCACGTCAGTGGGTTACAATGATCAGTTTTTC.

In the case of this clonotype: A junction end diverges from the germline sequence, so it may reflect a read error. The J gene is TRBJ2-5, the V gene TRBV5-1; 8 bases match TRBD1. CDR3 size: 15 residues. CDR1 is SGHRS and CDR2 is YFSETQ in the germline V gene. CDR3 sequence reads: CTSSLGFAGGETQYF. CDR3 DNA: TGCACCAGCAGCTTGGGGTTCGCAGGGGGCGAGACTCAGTACTTC.

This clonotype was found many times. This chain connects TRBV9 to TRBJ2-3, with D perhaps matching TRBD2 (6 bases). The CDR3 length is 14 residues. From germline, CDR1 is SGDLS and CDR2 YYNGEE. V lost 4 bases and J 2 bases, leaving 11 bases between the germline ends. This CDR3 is CASSPRDSTDTQYF. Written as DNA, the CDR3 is TGTGCCAGCAGCCCCCGGGACTCCACAGATACGCAGTATTTT.

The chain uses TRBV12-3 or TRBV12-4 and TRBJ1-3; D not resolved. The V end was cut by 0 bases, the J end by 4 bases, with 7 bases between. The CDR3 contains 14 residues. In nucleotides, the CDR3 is TGTGCCAGCAGTTTAGCAGGCTTCGGAAACACCATATATTTT. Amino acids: CASSLAGFGNTIYF.

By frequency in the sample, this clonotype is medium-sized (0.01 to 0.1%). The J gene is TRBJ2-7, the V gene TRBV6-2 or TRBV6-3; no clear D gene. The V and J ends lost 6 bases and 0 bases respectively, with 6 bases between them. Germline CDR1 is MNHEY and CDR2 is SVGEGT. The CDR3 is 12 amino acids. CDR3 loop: CASSLSSYEQYF. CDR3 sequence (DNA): TGTGCCAGCAGCCTCTCCTCCTACGAGCAGTACTTC.

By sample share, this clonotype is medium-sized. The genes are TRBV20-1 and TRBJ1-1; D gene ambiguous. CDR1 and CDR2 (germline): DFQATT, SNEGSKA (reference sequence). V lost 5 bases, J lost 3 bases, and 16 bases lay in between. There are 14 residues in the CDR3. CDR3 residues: CSAPTPGSYTEAFF. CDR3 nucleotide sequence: TGCAGTGCTCCAACCCCGGGATCCTACACTGAAGCTTTCTTT.

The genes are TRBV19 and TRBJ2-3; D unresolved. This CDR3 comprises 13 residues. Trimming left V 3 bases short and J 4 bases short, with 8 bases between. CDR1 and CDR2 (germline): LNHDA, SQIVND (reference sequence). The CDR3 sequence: CASSIQGADTQYF. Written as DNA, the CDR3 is TGTGCCAGTAGTATTCAAGGCGCAGATACGCAGTATTTT.

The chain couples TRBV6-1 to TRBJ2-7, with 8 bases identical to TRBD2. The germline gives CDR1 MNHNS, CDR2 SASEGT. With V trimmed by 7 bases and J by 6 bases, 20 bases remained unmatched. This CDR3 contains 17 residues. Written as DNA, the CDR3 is TGTGCCAGCACCGTCTTTTCTAGCGGGTCCACATTGTGCGAGCAGTACTTC. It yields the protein CASTVFSSGSTLCEQYF.

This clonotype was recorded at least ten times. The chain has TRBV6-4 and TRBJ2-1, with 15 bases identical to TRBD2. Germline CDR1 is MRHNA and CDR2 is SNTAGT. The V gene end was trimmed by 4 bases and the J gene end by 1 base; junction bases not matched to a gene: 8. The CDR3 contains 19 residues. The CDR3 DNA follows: TGTGCCAGCAGTGCTGGACCGGGACTAGCGGGAGGTTCCTACAATGAGCAGTTCTTC. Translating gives CASSAGPGLAGGSYNEQFF.

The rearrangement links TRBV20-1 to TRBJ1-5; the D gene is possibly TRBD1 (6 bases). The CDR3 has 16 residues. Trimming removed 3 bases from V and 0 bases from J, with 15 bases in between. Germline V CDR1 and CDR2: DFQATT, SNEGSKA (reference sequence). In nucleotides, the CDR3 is TGCAGTGCTAGGGCCGTGGGGGCCCGTAGCAATCAGCCCCAGCATTTT. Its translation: CSARAVGARSNQPQHF.

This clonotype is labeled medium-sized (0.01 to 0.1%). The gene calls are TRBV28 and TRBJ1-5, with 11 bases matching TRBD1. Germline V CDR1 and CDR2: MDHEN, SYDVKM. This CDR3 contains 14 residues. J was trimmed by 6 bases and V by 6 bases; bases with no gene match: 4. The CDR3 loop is CASSPGTGGQPQHF. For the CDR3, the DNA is TGTGCCAGCAGCCCTGGGACAGGGGGTCAGCCCCAGCATTTT.

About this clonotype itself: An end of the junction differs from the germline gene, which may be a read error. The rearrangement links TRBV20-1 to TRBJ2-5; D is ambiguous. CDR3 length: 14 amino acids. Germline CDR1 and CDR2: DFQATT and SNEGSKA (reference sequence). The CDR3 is CSAPLGRAQATPSF. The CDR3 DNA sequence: TGCAGTGCACCTCTTGGCCGAGCACAAGCGACCCCGTCCTTC.

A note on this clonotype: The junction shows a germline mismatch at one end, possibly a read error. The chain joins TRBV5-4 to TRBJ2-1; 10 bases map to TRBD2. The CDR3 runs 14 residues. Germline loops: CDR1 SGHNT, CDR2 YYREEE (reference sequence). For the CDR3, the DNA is TGTGCCAGCAGCTTAGCGGGAGGGGGCAATGAGCATCTCTTC. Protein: CASSLAGGGNEHLF.

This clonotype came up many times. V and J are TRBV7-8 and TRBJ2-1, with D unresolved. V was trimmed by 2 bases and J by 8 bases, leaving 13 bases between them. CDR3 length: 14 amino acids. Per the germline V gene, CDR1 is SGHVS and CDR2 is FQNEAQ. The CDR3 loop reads CASSLTQSKDEQFF. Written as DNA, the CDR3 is TGTGCCAGCAGCTTAACGCAGTCTAAAGATGAGCAGTTCTTC.

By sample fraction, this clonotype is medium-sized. The CDR3: CASSPQGGQETQYF. The CDR3 coding sequence is TGTGCCAGCAGCCCACAGGGGGGGCAAGAGACCCAGTACTTC. V gene TRBV27 combines with J gene TRBJ2-5; TRBD1 might be the D (8 bases). The V gene lost 6 bases and the J gene lost 2 bases, with 13 bases spanning the gap. The CDR3 is 14 amino acids. CDR1 is MNHEY and CDR2 is SMNVEV in the germline V gene (reference sequence).

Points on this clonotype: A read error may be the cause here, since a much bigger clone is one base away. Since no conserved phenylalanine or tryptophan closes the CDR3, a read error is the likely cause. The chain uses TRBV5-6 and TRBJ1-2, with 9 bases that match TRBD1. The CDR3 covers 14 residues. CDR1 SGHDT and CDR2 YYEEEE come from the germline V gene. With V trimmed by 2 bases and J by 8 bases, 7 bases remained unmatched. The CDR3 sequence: CASSLAGTGLGYTL. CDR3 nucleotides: TGTGCCAGCAGCTTAGCCGGGACAGGGTTAGGCTACACCCTC.

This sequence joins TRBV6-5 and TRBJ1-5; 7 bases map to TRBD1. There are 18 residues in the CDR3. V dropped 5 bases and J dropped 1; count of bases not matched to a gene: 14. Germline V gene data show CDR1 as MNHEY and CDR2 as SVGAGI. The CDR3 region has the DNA TGTGCCAGCAGTGAATGGGTGACAGGGCGAGGGAGCAATCAGCCCCAGCATTTT. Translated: CASSEWVTGRGSNQPQHF.

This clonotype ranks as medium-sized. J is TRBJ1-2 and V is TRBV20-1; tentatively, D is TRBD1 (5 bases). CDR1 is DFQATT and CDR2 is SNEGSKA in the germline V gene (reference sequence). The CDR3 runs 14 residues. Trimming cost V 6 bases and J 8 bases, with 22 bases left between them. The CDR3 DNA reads TGCAGTGCCATGAAAAGGGGACGGGGGAGAGGCTACACCTTC. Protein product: CSAMKRGRGRGYTF.

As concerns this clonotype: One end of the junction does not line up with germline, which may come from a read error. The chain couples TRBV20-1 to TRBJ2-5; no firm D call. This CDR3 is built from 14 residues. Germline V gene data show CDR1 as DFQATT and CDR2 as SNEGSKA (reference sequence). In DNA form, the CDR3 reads TGCAATGCTGGAGATAGGCGGAGACAAGGGACCCAGTACTTC. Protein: CNAGDRRRQGTQYF.

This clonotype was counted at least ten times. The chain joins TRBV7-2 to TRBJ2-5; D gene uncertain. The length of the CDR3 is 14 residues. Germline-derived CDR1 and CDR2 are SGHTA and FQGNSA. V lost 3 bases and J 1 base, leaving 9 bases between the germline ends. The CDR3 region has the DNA TGTGCCAGCAGCTTTCGGCTACTCCAAGAGACCCAGTACTTC. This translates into CASSFRLLQETQYF. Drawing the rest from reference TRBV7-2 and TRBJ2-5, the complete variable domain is GAGVSQSPSNKVTEKGKDVELRCDPISGHTALYWYRQSLGQGLEFLIYFQGNSAPDKSGLPSDRFSAERTGGSVSTLTIQRTQQEDSAVYLCASSFRLLQETQYFGPGTRLLVL.

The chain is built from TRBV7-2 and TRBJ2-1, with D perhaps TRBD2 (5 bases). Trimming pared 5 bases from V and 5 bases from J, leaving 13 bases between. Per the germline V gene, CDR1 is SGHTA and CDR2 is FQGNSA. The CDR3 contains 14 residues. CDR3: CASSPEGSNNEQFF. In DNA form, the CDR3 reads TGTGCCAGCAGCCCCGAGGGTAGTAACAATGAGCAGTTCTTC.

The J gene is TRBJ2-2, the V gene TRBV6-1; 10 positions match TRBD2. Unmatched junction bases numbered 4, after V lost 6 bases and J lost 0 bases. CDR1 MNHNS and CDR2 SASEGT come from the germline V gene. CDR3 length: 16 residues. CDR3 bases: TGTGCCAGCAGAATCGGACTAGCGGCGAACACCGGGGAGCTGTTTTTT. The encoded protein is CASRIGLAANTGELFF.

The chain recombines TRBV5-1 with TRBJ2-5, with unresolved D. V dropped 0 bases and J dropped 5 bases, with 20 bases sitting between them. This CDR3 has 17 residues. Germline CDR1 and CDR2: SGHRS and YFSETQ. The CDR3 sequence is CASSLAKISRNLETQYF. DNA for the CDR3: TGCGCCAGCAGCTTGGCCAAGATTTCACGGAACCTGGAGACCCAGTACTTC.

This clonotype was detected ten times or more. CDR3 nucleotide sequence: TGCGCCAGCAGCCGTATCCGGGACAGGGTGTTCTTC. This codes for CASSRIRDRVFF. This chain uses TRBV5-1 with TRBJ2-1, with TRBD1 matching 9 bases. Germline lookup yields CDR1 SGHRS and CDR2 YFSETQ. This CDR3 region has 12 residues. V lost 4 bases, J lost 15 bases, and 8 bases stayed unmatched.

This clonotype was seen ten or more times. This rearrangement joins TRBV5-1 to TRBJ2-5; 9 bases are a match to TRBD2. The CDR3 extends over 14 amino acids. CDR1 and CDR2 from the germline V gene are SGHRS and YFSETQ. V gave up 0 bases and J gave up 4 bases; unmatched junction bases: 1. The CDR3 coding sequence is TGCGCCAGCAGCTTGGAACTAGCGGGAGAGACCCAGTACTTC. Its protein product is CASSLELAGETQYF.

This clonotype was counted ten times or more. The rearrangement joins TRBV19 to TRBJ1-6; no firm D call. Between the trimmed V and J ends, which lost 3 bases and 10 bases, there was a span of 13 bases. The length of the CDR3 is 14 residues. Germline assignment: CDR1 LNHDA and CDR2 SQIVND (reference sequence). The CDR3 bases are TGTGCCAGTAGTATGCGTCAGCGAAGGTCACCCCTCCACTTT. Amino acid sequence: CASSMRQRRSPLHF.

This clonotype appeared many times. CDR3 nucleotides: TGTGCCAGCAGTTACTCAATCAGACAGGGGAACACCGGGGAGCTGTTTTTT. It is translated as CASSYSIRQGNTGELFF. V usage is TRBV6-2 or TRBV6-3 and J usage is TRBJ2-2; 7 nucleotides match TRBD1. This CDR3 contains 17 residues. V was clipped by 0 bases and J by 1 base; unmatched bases: 5. Germline V CDR1 and CDR2: MNHEY, SVGEGT.

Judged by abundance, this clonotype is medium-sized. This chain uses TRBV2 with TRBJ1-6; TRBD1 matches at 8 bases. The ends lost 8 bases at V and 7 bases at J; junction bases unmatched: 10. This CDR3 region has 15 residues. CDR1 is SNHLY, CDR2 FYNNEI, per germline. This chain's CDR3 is CASRTGTNPNSPLHF. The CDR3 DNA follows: TGTGCCAGCCGGACAGGGACAAATCCCAATTCACCCCTCCACTTT.

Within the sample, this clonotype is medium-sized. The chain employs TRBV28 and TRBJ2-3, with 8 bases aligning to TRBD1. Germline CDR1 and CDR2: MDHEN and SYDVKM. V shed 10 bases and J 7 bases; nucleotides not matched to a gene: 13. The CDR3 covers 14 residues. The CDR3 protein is CATQSGQGVYTQYF. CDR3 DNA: TGTGCCACCCAATCCGGACAGGGTGTTTATACGCAGTATTTT.

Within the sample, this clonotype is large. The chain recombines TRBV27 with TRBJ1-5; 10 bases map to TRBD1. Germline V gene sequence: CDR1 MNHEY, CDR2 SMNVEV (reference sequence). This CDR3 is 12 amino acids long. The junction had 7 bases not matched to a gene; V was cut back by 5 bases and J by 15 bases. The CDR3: CASSVPGQGPHF. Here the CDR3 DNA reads TGTGCCAGCAGTGTCCCGGGACAGGGGCCGCATTTT.

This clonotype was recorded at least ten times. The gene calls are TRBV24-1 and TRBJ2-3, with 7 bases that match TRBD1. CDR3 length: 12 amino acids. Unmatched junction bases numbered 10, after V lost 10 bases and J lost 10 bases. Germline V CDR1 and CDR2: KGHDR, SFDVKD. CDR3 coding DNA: TGTGCCACGAACGACAGGGTTGGTGCGCAGTATTTT. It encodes CATNDRVGAQYF.